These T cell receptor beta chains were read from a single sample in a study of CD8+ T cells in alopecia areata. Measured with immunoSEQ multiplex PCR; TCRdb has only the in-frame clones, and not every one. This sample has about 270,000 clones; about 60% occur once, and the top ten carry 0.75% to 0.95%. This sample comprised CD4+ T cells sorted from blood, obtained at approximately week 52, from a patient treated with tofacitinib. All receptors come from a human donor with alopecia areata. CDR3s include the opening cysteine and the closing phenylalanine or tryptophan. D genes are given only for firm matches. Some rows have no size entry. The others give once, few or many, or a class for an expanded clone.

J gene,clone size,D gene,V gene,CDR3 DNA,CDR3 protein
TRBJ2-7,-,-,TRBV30,TGTGCCTGGGCCGGTCACTCCTACGAGCAGTACTTC,CAWAGHSYEQYF
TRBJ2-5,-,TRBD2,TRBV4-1,TGCGCCAGCAGCCAAGTAGGGACTACCGGGGAGACCCAGTACTTC,CASSQVGTTGETQYF
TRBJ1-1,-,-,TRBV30,TGTGCCTGGAGATTTGGCAAGATGAACACTGAAGCTTTCTTT,CAWRFGKMNTEAFF
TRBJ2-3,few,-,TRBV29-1,TGCAGCGGGGCCTACACAGATACGCAGTATTTT,CSGAYTDTQYF
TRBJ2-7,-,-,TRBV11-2,TGTGCCAGCAGCTTAGATCACCCAATCGACTTC,CASSLDHPIDF
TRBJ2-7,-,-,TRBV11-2,TGTGCCAGCACTCACACCGTCTCCTACGAGCAGTACTTC,CASTHTVSYEQYF
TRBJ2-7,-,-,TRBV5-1,TGCGCCAGCAGCAACTCCTACGAGCAGTACTTC,CASSNSYEQYF
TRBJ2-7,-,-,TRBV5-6,TGTGCCAGCAGATCCCCCAACGCCGAGCAGTACTTC,CASRSPNAEQYF
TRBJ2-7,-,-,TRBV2,TGTGCCAGCAGTGCAGAGCGGGGCAGGGGATCCTCCTACGAGCAGTACTTC,CASSAERGRGSSYEQYF
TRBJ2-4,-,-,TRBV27,TGTGCCAGCAGTTTGAGGGGACTTTTAGCCAAAAACATTCAGTACTTC,CASSLRGLLAKNIQYF
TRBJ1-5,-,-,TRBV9,TGTGCCAGCAGCGCAGGACCTATTCAGCCCCAGCATTTT,CASSAGPIQPQHF
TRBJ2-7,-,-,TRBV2,TGTGCCAGCACCGATACCTTGAACAGGGTAGGCGAGCAGTACTTC,CASTDTLNRVGEQYF
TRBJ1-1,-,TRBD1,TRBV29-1,TGCAGCGTTGATCTAGGGGGCAGGGCGGAAGCTTTCTTT,CSVDLGGRAEAFF
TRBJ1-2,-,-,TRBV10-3,TGTGCCATCATGACGGATAAACCGGGAGGTGGCTACACCTTC,CAIMTDKPGGGYTF
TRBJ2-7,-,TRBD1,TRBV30,TGTGCCTGGAGTCCGGGACAGGGAACCTACGAGCAGTACTTC,CAWSPGQGTYEQYF
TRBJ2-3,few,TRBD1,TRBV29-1,TGCAGCGTTGCTCAGGGGGCCTACACAGATACGCAGTATTTT,CSVAQGAYTDTQYF
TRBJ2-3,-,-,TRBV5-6,TGTGCCAGCAGCCGGGACATCCTCCCCTCAGATACGCAGTATTTT,CASSRDILPSDTQYF
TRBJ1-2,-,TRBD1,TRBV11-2,TGTGCCAGCAGCTTACTCCTATCGACAGGGTTTAGTGGCTACACCTTC,CASSLLLSTGFSGYTF
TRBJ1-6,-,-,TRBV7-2,TGTGCCAGCAGCTCAAGGACAGTCAATTCACCCCTCCACTTT,CASSSRTVNSPLHF
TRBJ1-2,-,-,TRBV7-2,TGTGCCAGCAGCTTAGCCCCAGGCTTAAGGGGCTACACCTTC,CASSLAPGLRGYTF
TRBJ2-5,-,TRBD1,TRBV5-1,TGCGCCAGCAGCTTGGCCGACAGGGGTGAGACCCAGTACTTC,CASSLADRGETQYF
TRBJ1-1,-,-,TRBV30,TGTGCCTGGCAGGGTCAGGGGTGGGCTGAAGCTTTCTTT,CAWQGQGWAEAFF
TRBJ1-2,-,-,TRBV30,TGTGCCTGGAGTGTACGGCAGAGTTTCTATGGCTACACCTTC,CAWSVRQSFYGYTF
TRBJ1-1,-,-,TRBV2,TGTGCCAGCAGTGTGAACACGGAAAACACTGAAGCTTTCTTT,CASSVNTENTEAFF
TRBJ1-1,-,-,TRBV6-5,TGTGCCAGCAGCCCCACCACTGAAGCTTTCTTT,CASSPTTEAFF
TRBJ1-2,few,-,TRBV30,TGTGCCTGGTTTTTGCGCGGGGGGCCTAACTATGGCTACACCTTC,CAWFLRGGPNYGYTF
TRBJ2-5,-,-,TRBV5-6,TGTGCCAGCAGCTTAGGCCGAAACCAAGAGACCCAGTACTTC,CASSLGRNQETQYF
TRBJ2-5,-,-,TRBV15,TGTGCCACCAGCAGAGGAGACAGACAAGAGACCCAGTACTTC,CATSRGDRQETQYF
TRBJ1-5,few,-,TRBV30,TGTGCCTGGCGACTAGCAGGGAATCAGCCCCAGCATTTT,CAWRLAGNQPQHF
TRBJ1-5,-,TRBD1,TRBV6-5,TGTGCCAGCAGTCGCTCCCAGGGGGCGTATCAGCCCCAGCATTTT,CASSRSQGAYQPQHF
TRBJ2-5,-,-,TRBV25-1,TGTGCCAGCAGTGAATATCGACCGGCTGAGACCCAGTACTTC,CASSEYRPAETQYF
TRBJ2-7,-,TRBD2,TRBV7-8,TGTGCCAGCAGCTCCCTCGCGCTAGCGGCCTACGAGCAGTACTTC,CASSSLALAAYEQYF
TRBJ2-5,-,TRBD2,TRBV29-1,TGCAGCGTGGGAGGGGAGACCCAGTACTTC,CSVGGETQYF
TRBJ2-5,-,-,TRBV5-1,TGCGCCAGCAGCTCCCAACCGGGGGCACGGCAAGAGACCCAGTACTTC,CASSSQPGARQETQYF
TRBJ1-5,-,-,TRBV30,TGTGCCTGGAGTGTACGCGGGGAGCAGCCCCAGCATTTT,CAWSVRGEQPQHF
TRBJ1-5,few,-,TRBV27,TGTGCCAGCAGTGCATCAGGAGGGGGTATGGTAGGAGGCAATCAGCCCCAGCATTTT,CASSASGGGMVGGNQPQHF
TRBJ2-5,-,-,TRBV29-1,TGCAGCGTTGAATTGGGGGGAAATTCTGGCAACCAGTACTTC,CSVELGGNSGNQYF
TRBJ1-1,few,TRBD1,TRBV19,TGTGCCAGTAGTACCGACAGGGACACTGAAGCTTTCTTT,CASSTDRDTEAFF
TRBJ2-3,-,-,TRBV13,TGTGCCAGCAGTCAAGGTCCAGGCACTAGCACAGATACGCAGTATTTT,CASSQGPGTSTDTQYF
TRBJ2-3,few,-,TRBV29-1,TGCAGCGTTCGTAAGGGAGCGGCCCCAGATACGCAGTATTTT,CSVRKGAAPDTQYF
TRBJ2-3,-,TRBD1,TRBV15,TGTGCCACTCGGCCGGGACAGGGGGCAGATACGCAGTATTTT,CATRPGQGADTQYF
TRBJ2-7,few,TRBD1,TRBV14,TGTGCCAGCAGCCAATCGACAGGGACAGTGCAGTACTTC,CASSQSTGTVQYF
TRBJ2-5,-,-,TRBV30,TGTGCCTGGAGTGTACTCAGAAAAGAGACCCAGTACTTC,CAWSVLRKETQYF
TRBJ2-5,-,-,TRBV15,TGTGCCACCAGCAGAGCTCAGGGTCGGGAGACCCAGTACTTC,CATSRAQGRETQYF